This T cell receptor beta chain was observed in a study of T cell repertoires in cytomegalovirus infection (dated by TCRdb to about 2019). The study in broad terms: Recently identified HLA-C-restricted CMV epitopes, whose presentation resists viral immunomodulation, were targeted by peptide stimulations together with well-studied HLA-B-restricted epitopes. Donor HLA type was relevant to the analysis, as public TCR beta signatures indicated carriage of CMV infection together with the matching HLA type.

From the cysteine through the phenylalanine, the CDR3 covers 16 amino acids. Left in the record is the CDR3 DNA by itself, 48 bases read in frame from the first base. V is reduced by 8 bases and J by 0 bases, leaving a spacing of 22 bases between them. Looking up the germline V gene (reference sequence) yields CDR1 DFQATT and CDR2 SNEGSKA. The sample's treatment or condition label, in plain terms: in vitro stimulation with specific CMV peptide epitopes to enrich CMV-specific T cells. This clonotype has only one observation. It has no known antigen specificity. Qualities for individual bases were not recorded, and no much larger clone is one base off. Single-read evidence is weak. The instrument given in TCRdb is Illumina HiSeq 1500. TCRdb reran the public reads through fastp at Q25 and MiXCR, keeping productive beta chains. Identical CDR3 protein sequences are pooled into one entry, listed with their most common genes and DNA. For this sample the table gives 20,000 to 25,000 distinct CDR3 sequences, of which 35% to 45% were detected only once. Around 95% of the sample is in the top ten clones.

What the research found in general, with its limitations: The ex vivo response was dominated by HLA-C-restricted CMV-specific TCR beta clonotypes, which also provided the single most frequent clonotype in two of eight donors. Carriers of CMV infection plus the relevant HLA type were discriminated by the cumulative frequency of public TCR beta family members in the study cohort and in an independent roughly 380-donor cohort.

Here the sequenced sample was CD8+ T cells from cultured PBMCs, taken from culture after CMV antigen stimulation. This clonotype was sampled from a human donor in good health (CMV status not recorded). Some clones in this sample may be carry-over from other donors' samples. Rearrangement joined TRBV20-1 to TRBJ1-2; perhaps TRBD1 is the D gene, with 6 bases matching. The nucleotide sequence reads TGCAGTAGTGCTTATTGGGGACACGATACTAACTATGGCTACACCTTC. Its coded protein is CSSAYWGHDTNYGYTF.